These 8 T cell receptor beta chains share one sample of origin, sequenced in a study of blood T cell repertoires in COVID-19. Clones were sequenced by immunoSEQ multiplex PCR, and TCRdb holds only the in-frame ones, with some missing. The data contain about 98,000 clones, about 80% of them singletons. Sequenced material: peripheral blood. These TCRs come from a man between 65 and 85 years old with acute or convalescent COVID-19.

The chain employs TRBV4-2 and TRBJ2-3; D gene uncertain. V was shortened by 4 bases and J by 2 bases, with 7 bases between the two germline ends. Germline CDR1 and CDR2: LGHNA and YNFKEQ. This CDR3 is 13 amino acids long. The CDR3 region has the DNA TGTGCCAGCAGCCCCAGGATCACAGATACGCAGTATTTT. Protein product: CASSPRITDTQYF.

This chain uses TRBV15 with TRBJ2-2; 7 bases are a match to TRBD1. Germline V CDR1 and CDR2: LNHNV, YYDKDF (reference sequence). V was clipped by 1 base and J by 5 bases; unmatched bases: 10. This CDR3 comprises 17 residues. CDR3 sequence: CATSRGLRQGWTGELFF. CDR3 DNA: TGTGCCACCAGCAGAGGACTCCGACAGGGTTGGACCGGGGAGCTGTTTTTT. The variable domain in full, with the rest retrieved from reference TRBV15 and TRBJ2-2, is DAMVIQNPRYQVTQFGKPVTLSCSQTLNHNVMYWYQQKSSQAPKLLFHYYDKDFNNEADTPDNFQSRRPNTSFCFLDIRSPGLGDTAMYLCATSRGLRQGWTGELFFGEGSRLTVL.

This sequence joins TRBV5-4 and TRBJ2-2; 7 bases are shared with TRBD2. Germline CDR1 is SGHNT and CDR2 is YYREEE (reference sequence). The CDR3 length is 17 residues. V shed 0 bases and J 8 bases; nucleotides not matched to a gene: 13. The CDR3 here is CASSLGRGSVMSGELFF. The CDR3 DNA follows: TGTGCCAGCAGCTTGGGACGCGGGAGTGTAATGAGTGGGGAGCTGTTTTTT.

The rearrangement uses TRBV7-6 and TRBJ2-7; no reliable D call. The CDR3 length is 15 residues. Germline lookup yields CDR1 SGHVS and CDR2 FNYEAQ. V was pared by 0 bases and J by 0 bases, with 9 bases between. DNA for the CDR3: TGTGCCAGCAGCTTAGCCGGGTCCAGCTCCTACGAGCAGTACTTC. Protein product: CASSLAGSSSYEQYF.

The CDR3 DNA sequence: TGTGCCAGCAGTGCCTCGACAGGGTCCCTACTCTATGGCTACACCTTC. It encodes CASSASTGSLLYGYTF. This sequence joins TRBV28 and TRBJ1-2; 7 nucleotides line up with TRBD1. Trimming cost V 5 bases and J 4 bases; bases outside gene matches: 13. The V gene's germline CDR1 is MDHEN and CDR2 SYDVKM. The CDR3 contains 16 residues.

The chain couples TRBV10-1 to TRBJ1-2; D is uncertain. The germline V gene has CDR1 WNHNN and CDR2 SYGVQD (reference sequence). CDR3 size: 12 residues. Trimming removed 7 bases at V and 6 bases at J, with 12 bases between. The CDR3 reads CASTSGGDGYTF. As DNA, the CDR3 is TGCGCCAGCACCTCAGGTGGCGATGGCTACACCTTC.

The V call is TRBV11-3, the J call TRBJ2-1; TRBD2 agrees at 7 bases. Germline loops: CDR1 SGHNT, CDR2 YENEEA. The V segment lost 3 bases and the J segment 1 base; nucleotides outside the gene matches: 6. The CDR3 consists of 16 residues. The CDR3: CASSFGGGVSYNEQFF. CDR3 nucleotide sequence: TGTGCCAGCAGCTTCGGGGGAGGGGTATCCTACAATGAGCAGTTCTTC.

This chain links TRBV27 with TRBJ2-5; tentative D call: TRBD1 (6 bases). CDR1 and CDR2 from the germline V gene are MNHEY and SMNVEV (reference sequence). V lost 3 bases, J lost 5 bases, and 13 bases lay in between. This CDR3 is 14 amino acids long. The CDR3 DNA follows: TGTGCCAGCAGTTTCAGGGGAAGGGAGGAGACCCAGTACTTC. This sequence encodes CASSFRGREETQYF.